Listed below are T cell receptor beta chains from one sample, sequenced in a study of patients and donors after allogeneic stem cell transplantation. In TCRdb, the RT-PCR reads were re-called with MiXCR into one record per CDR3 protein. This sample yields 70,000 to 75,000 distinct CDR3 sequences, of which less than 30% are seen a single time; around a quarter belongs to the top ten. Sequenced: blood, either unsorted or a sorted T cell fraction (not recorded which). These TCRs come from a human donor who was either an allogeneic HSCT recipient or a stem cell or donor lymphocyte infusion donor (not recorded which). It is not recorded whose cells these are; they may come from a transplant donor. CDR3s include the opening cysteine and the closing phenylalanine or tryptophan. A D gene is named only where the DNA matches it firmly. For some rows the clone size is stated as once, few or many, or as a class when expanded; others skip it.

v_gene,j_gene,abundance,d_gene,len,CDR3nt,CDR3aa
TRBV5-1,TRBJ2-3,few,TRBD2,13,TGCGCCAGCAGGGCGGGGGACACAGATACGCAGTATTTT,CASRAGDTDTQYF
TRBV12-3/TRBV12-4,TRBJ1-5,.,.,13,TGTGCCAGCAGTTTAGTATGGATGCAGCCCCAGCATTTT,CASSLVWMQPQHF
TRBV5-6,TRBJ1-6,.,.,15,TGTGCCAGCAGCTTGGCCGGAGGGTGGCATTCACCCCTCCACTTT,CASSLAGGWHSPLHF
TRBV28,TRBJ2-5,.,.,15,TGTGCCAGCACAAAGACCGGGACGCGAAAAGAGACCCAGTACTTC,CASTKTGTRKETQYF
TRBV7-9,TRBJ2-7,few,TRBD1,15,TGTGCCAGCAGCGCCGACTACAGGGGGCTATACGAGCAGTACTTC,CASSADYRGLYEQYF
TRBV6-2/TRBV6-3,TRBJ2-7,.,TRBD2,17,TGTGCCAGCAGTTACAGACTAGCGGGAGCCCTTACCTACGAGCAGTACTTC,CASSYRLAGALTYEQYF
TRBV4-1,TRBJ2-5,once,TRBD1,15,TGCGCCAGCAGCTATATTTGGGACAGAAGGGAGACCCAGTACTTC,CASSYIWDRRETQYF
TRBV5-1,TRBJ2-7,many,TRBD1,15,TGCGCCAGCAGCCCCTCGGGACAGGGGACCTACGAGCAGTACTTC,CASSPSGQGTYEQYF
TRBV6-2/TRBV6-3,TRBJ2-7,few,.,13,TGTGCCAGCGGTATCCATACCGGTTACGAGCAGTACTTC,CASGIHTGYEQYF
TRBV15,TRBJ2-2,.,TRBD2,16,TGTGCCACCAGCAGACCTAGCGGGAGGGGCACCGGGGAGCTGTTTTTT,CATSRPSGRGTGELFF
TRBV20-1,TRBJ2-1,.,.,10,TGCAGTGCTAGACTAGATGAGCAGTTCTTC,CSARLDEQFF
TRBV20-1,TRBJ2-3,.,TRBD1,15,TGCAGTGCTAGCGGGGACAGAGGTAGCACAGATACGCAGTATTTT,CSASGDRGSTDTQYF
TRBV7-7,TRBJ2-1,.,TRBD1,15,TGTGCTAGCAGCCTAGGACAGGGGGCCTACAATGAGCAGTTCTTC,CASSLGQGAYNEQFF
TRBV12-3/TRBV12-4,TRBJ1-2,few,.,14,TGTGCCAGCACCCCCGGTTTCGGATTCTATGGCTACACCTTC,CASTPGFGFYGYTF
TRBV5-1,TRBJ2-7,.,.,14,TGCGCCAGCAGCTTGTACAGGAATAGTTACGAGCAGTACTTC,CASSLYRNSYEQYF
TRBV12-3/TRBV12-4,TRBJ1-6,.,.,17,TGTGCCAGCAGTTTAGCTCGTGACAGCTCCTTTAATTCACCCCTCCACTTT,CASSLARDSSFNSPLHF
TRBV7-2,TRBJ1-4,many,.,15,TGTGCCAGCAGCTTAGTATCAGTACCTAATGAAAAACTGTTTTTT,CASSLVSVPNEKLFF
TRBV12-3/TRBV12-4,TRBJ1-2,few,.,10,TGTGCCAGCAGTTTGAGGGGCTACACCTTC,CASSLRGYTF
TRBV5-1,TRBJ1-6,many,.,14,TGCGCCAGCAGCTTGTCGGGACAAAATTCACCCCTCCACTTT,CASSLSGQNSPLHF
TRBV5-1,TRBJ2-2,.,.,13,TGCGCCAGCGGGCGGGCCCACACCGGGGAGCTGTTTTTT,CASGRAHTGELFF
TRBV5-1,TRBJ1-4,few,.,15,TGCGCCAGCGCCCTTTGGGCAGCTCGAAATGAAAAACTGTTTTTT,CASALWAARNEKLFF
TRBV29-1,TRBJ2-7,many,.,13,TGCAGCGCCACCGGGACTGAGTCCTACGAGCAGTACTTC,CSATGTESYEQYF